These T cell receptor beta chains were read from a single sample in a study of T cell repertoires in cytomegalovirus infection. Each CDR3 protein gets one entry after TCRdb re-called the reads with MiXCR. The sample holds hundreds of thousands of distinct CDR3 sequences; roughly 30% are singletons and the top ten take about 20%. Their cognate antigens are unknown. Sequenced here: cultured PBMCs, sampled from culture after CMV antigen stimulation. Receptors originate from a human donor in good health (CMV status not recorded). Some clones in this sample may be carry-over from other donors' samples. Each CDR3 is given with its conserved first and last residue. The order of the fields is J gene, V gene, CDR3 length, CDR3 protein.

>TRBJ1-5|TRBV10-3|12
CAISPGTGPQHF
>TRBJ2-5|TRBV12-3/TRBV12-4|14
CASSPGGEGETQYF
>TRBJ2-3|TRBV20-1|11
CSASLRDTQYF
>TRBJ2-4|TRBV5-6|15
CASSPGGVAKNIQYF
>TRBJ2-1|TRBV6-2/TRBV6-3|12
CASSHNRGEQFF
>TRBJ2-1|TRBV7-2|17
CASSLGGFAGVGNEQFF
>TRBJ2-7|TRBV11-2|16
CASSPTTSYMHYEQYF
>TRBJ2-1|TRBV20-1|16
CSARDILAGAYNEQFF
>TRBJ2-6|TRBV7-9|17
CASSYGQGVSGANVLTF
>TRBJ2-7|TRBV20-1|14
CSATGTPVSYEQYF
>TRBJ2-1|TRBV10-3|15
CATLSERESYNEQFF
>TRBJ2-1|TRBV10-3|18
CASRDASGKKNSYNEQFF
>TRBJ1-4|TRBV5-1|17
CASSGRQGASTNEKLFF
>TRBJ2-7|TRBV11-2|15
CASSLAAGTNYEQYF
>TRBJ2-1|TRBV19|14
CASSKRTGVDEQFF
>TRBJ2-5|TRBV7-9|16
CASTDFGSGRGETQYF
>TRBJ2-1|TRBV7-9|18
CASSPWVVDRGFLNEQFF
>TRBJ2-7|TRBV7-8|14
CASSSRDRIYEQYF
>TRBJ2-1|TRBV12-3/TRBV12-4|18
CASSLDRLAGDLYNEQFF
>TRBJ1-5|TRBV5-1|16
CASSPGTGQGNQPQHF
>TRBJ2-2|TRBV7-9|16
CASSLPMTVNTGELFF
>TRBJ1-2|TRBV27|14
CASSDPRRNYGYTF
>TRBJ2-1|TRBV12-3/TRBV12-4|16
CASRRDRGLAGNEQFF
>TRBJ2-2|TRBV5-6|13
CASSSQDREELFF
>TRBJ2-7|TRBV19|18
CATTGQGEKPSGSGEQYF
>TRBJ2-3|TRBV5-6|14
CASSLGPITDTQYF
>TRBJ2-6|TRBV4-3|17
CASSQDPGGSGANVLTF
>TRBJ2-3|TRBV29-1|13
CSVEEPGPDTQYF
>TRBJ1-1|TRBV20-1|14
CSARPDRGNTEAFF
>TRBJ2-3|TRBV20-1|16
CSARVLAGGLTDTQYF
>TRBJ2-3|TRBV2|14
CASSERTGGNTQYF
>TRBJ1-3|TRBV28|13
CASSPGNGNTIYF
>TRBJ2-7|TRBV6-5|15
CASSYGRGISYEQYF
>TRBJ2-3|TRBV6-6|15
CASSDGGSGTDTQYF
>TRBJ1-1|TRBV6-2/TRBV6-3|13
CASTTTLNTEAFF
>TRBJ1-3|TRBV7-2|13
CASSQRAGNTIYF
>TRBJ2-7|TRBV10-3|14
CAISESITGAEQYF
>TRBJ2-3|TRBV12-3/TRBV12-4|11
CASSFLNTQYF
>TRBJ1-2|TRBV5-1|14
CASSRDSPRDGYTF
>TRBJ2-5|TRBV27|11
CASIGKETQYF